The 15 T cell receptor beta chains listed next were all sequenced from one sample in a study of blood T cell repertoires in COVID-19. Assay used: immunoSEQ multiplex PCR; TCRdb lists only in-frame clones, some missing. The sample includes 310,000 or so clones, about 89% of them seen just once. The sequenced material came from PBMCs or T cells enriched from blood (not recorded which). The origin of the receptors is a woman aged 40 to 49 who had recovered from COVID-19.

The chain employs TRBV5-1 and TRBJ2-3; 10 positions match TRBD1. Germline V CDR1 and CDR2: SGHRS, YFSETQ. V lost 4 bases, J lost 4 bases, and 3 bases stayed unmatched. This CDR3 comprises 14 residues. The CDR3 DNA follows: TGCGCCAGCAGCGGGACAGGGGTGGCAGATACGCAGTATTTT. Translation: CASSGTGVADTQYF.

The chain combines TRBV27 with TRBJ2-1; D might be TRBD2 (7 bases). This CDR3 contains 13 residues. The V end was cut by 10 bases, the J end by 6 bases, with 16 bases between. Germline assignment: CDR1 MNHEY and CDR2 SMNVEV (reference sequence). For the CDR3, the DNA is TGTGCCACTATGGGGGGGCTTAGCAATGAGCAGTTCTTC. Its translation is CATMGGLSNEQFF.

The CDR3 spells CASSLGPGTGGEKLFF. CDR3 sequence (DNA): TGTGCCAGCAGCTTGGGCCCCGGGACAGGGGGTGAAAAACTGTTTTTT. The V and J genes are TRBV5-6 and TRBJ1-4; 11 nucleotides align to TRBD1. CDR3 length equals 16 residues. V dropped 0 bases and J dropped 7; count of bases not matched to a gene: 5. Germline CDR1 reads SGHDT; CDR2 reads YYEEEE.

In regard to this clone: Distinct nucleotide sequences in the sample also encode this CDR3. This chain links TRBV18 with TRBJ1-1; D remains ambiguous. Looked up from germline, CDR1 is KGHSH and CDR2 is LQKENI. Trimming shortened V by 2 bases and J by 1 base, and 5 bases separated the two germline ends. This CDR3 spans 13 amino acids. CDR3 bases: TGTGCCAGCTCACCAACGGGGAACACTGAAGCTTTCTTT. It translates to CASSPTGNTEAFF.

The chain uses TRBV28 and TRBJ2-7; TRBD2 aligns across 9 bases. Germline V CDR1 and CDR2: MDHEN, SYDVKM. CDR3 size: 17 residues. The trim removed 2 bases at V and 6 bases at J, leaving 14 bases unmatched. The CDR3, as DNA: TGTGCCAGCAGTTTACGGGGTAGCGGGAGTTTCTGGGCCGAGCAGTACTTC. Translated: CASSLRGSGSFWAEQYF.

The V and J genes are TRBV5-4 and TRBJ1-4; 7 bases fit TRBD1. The CDR3 extends over 17 amino acids. Looked up from germline, CDR1 is SGHNT and CDR2 is YYREEE (reference sequence). V was clipped by 4 bases and J by 12 bases; unmatched bases: 21. The CDR3: CASSPNAGTDRMKQLFF. The DNA for the CDR3 is TGTGCCAGCAGCCCGAACGCCGGGACAGATAGAATGAAGCAACTGTTTTTT.

This sequence joins TRBV11-3 and TRBJ1-1; D uncertain. Deletions cut 5 bases from V and 4 bases from J, with 11 bases between. This CDR3 spans 13 amino acids. Germline CDR1 is SGHNT and CDR2 is YENEEA. This CDR3 reads CASSLRWATEAFF. DNA of the CDR3: TGTGCCAGCAGCCTCCGGTGGGCCACTGAAGCTTTCTTT.

This chain links TRBV6-5 with TRBJ1-3, with 9 bases identical to TRBD1. Germline V gives CDR1 MNHEY, CDR2 SVGAGI. V shed 6 bases and J 1 base; nucleotides not matched to a gene: 1. The CDR3 extends over 14 amino acids. The CDR3 DNA reads TGTGCCAGCAGAGGGACAGGGTCTGGAAACACCATATATTTT. The encoded protein is CASRGTGSGNTIYF.

The V call is TRBV5-1, the J call TRBJ2-4; 7 positions agree with TRBD2. The germline V gene encodes CDR1 SGHRS and CDR2 YFSETQ. The CDR3 loop spans 15 amino acids. The V gene end was trimmed by 1 base and the J gene end by 5 bases; junction bases not matched to a gene: 6. In DNA, the CDR3 is TGCGCCAGCAGCTTGCTGACTAGCAGAGAAAACATTCAGTACTTC. Protein product: CASSLLTSRENIQYF.

This clone was seen once. The chain carries TRBV11-2 and TRBJ2-7, with 7 bases identical to TRBD1. Germline V CDR1 and CDR2: SGHAT, FQNNGV. The V segment lost 1 base and the J segment 2 bases; nucleotides outside the gene matches: 5. The CDR3 extends over 15 amino acids. DNA of the CDR3: TGTGCCAGCAGCTTAGGCGTGGGACAGCCCTACGAGCAGTACTTC. Amino acid sequence: CASSLGVGQPYEQYF.

CDR3 in DNA: TGTGCCAGTAGTATAGAACCACGGGACACTGAAGCTTTCTTT. Protein product: CASSIEPRDTEAFF. The V gene is TRBV19, the J gene TRBJ1-1, with D hard to call. The CDR3 extends over 14 amino acids. CDR1 and CDR2 from the germline V gene are LNHDA and SQIVND (reference sequence). V was cut by 0 bases and J by 3 bases, with 8 bases left in between.

The CDR3 DNA sequence: TGTGCCAGCAGGCTACTAGGCCAAGAGACCCAGTACTTC. It yields the protein CASRLLGQETQYF. The rearrangement joins TRBV3-1 (or the pseudogene TRBV3-2) to TRBJ2-5; perhaps TRBD2 as D (5 bases). The CDR3 covers 13 residues. Trimming removed 6 bases at V and 1 base at J, with 9 bases between. Germline CDR1 reads LGHDT; CDR2 reads YNNKEL (reference sequence).

The rearrangement joins TRBV24-1 to TRBJ2-2, with TRBD1 matching over 8 bases. Germline assignment: CDR1 KGHDR and CDR2 SFDVKD. The CDR3 contains 17 residues. The V gene end was trimmed by 4 bases and the J gene end by 1 base; junction bases not matched to a gene: 7. In nucleotides, the CDR3 is TGTGCCACCAGTGAGCTGGGACAGGCGATGAACACCGGGGAGCTGTTTTTT. It translates to CATSELGQAMNTGELFF.

J is TRBJ1-2 and V is TRBV6-5, with D hard to call. CDR1 MNHEY and CDR2 SVGAGI come from the germline V gene. The CDR3 loop spans 13 amino acids. Trimming shortened V by 0 bases and J by 2 bases, and 4 bases separated the two germline ends. CDR3 loop: CASSYSRNYGYTF. The CDR3 nucleotides read TGTGCCAGCAGTTACTCGAGAAACTATGGCTACACCTTC.

The V and J genes are TRBV20-1 and TRBJ1-5, with no clear D. Trimming left V 3 bases short and J 7 bases short, with 13 bases between. Germline assignment: CDR1 DFQATT and CDR2 SNEGSKA (reference sequence). The CDR3 sequence is 13 residues long. The CDR3 DNA sequence: TGCAGTGCTAGTGAGGGAGGGATCCAGCCCCAGCATTTT. Protein product: CSASEGGIQPQHF.